The present T cell receptor (beta chain) was sequenced within a study of tumor and adjacent non-tumor tissue in lung cancer. At the level of the study: Samples averaged around 4 million productive TCRbeta reads each. Overall study results and limits: Patients with more diverse tumor TCRs had worse survival. Top 100 clones took a larger repertoire share in normal lung. Compared with tumor, normal lung showed significantly lower TCR diversity.

A modified ARM-PCR protocol with three rounds of nested PCR amplified TCRbeta. TCRdb re-analysed the multiplex PCR reads in MiXCR, keeping a single row per CDR3 protein. The repertoire holds more than 120,000 distinct CDR3 sequences, with 66% as singletons. The length of the CDR3 is 12 residues. CDR1 is DFQATT and CDR2 is SNEGSKA in the germline V gene (reference sequence). This sample's RNA came from whole unsorted tissue. A remark on this clonotype: Its antigen is still unknown.

Sequencing was carried out using lung tumor tissue. This TCR was recovered from a man aged 60 to 69 with small cell lung cancer. The chain employs TRBV20-1 and TRBJ2-5; TRBD1 is a possible D gene (6 bases). The CDR3 DNA reads TGCAGAGCAAGAGATCAGGGGGAGACCCAGTACTTC. Amino acid sequence: CRARDQGETQYF.